The rows below give T cell receptor beta chains drawn from one sample of a study of T cell responses to AZD1222 COVID-19 vaccine. Repertoires were generated with immunoSEQ multiplex PCR, while TCRdb's copy carries only in-frame clones and drops some. Of some 150,000 clones in the sample, less than 95% were seen once. This material consisted of peripheral blood, taken on day 0 of AZD1222 vaccination. The source of these receptors is an adult in good health. CDR3s include the opening cysteine and the closing phenylalanine or tryptophan. The order of the fields is J gene, V gene, clone size, D gene, CDR3 DNA, CDR3 protein. A D gene is named only where the DNA matches it firmly. Only some rows state a clone size, as once, few, many or a class for expanded clones.

J gene: TRBJ1-5; V gene: TRBV27; clone size: NA; D gene: TRBD1; CDR3 DNA: TGTGCCAGCAGTGCGACAGGGACATACAATCAGCCCCAGCATTTT; CDR3 protein: CASSATGTYNQPQHF
J gene: TRBJ1-4; V gene: TRBV2; clone size: NA; D gene: NA; CDR3 DNA: TGTGCCAGCAGTGAGCGTCGGGCACCCGGAATGAAAGGGAAGTTTTTT; CDR3 protein: CASSERRAPGMKGKFF
J gene: TRBJ1-1; V gene: TRBV6-5; clone size: NA; D gene: NA; CDR3 DNA: TGTGCCAGCAGTTACTCGGGGGGGCGTGAAGCTTTCTTT; CDR3 protein: CASSYSGGREAFF
J gene: TRBJ2-1; V gene: TRBV27; clone size: NA; D gene: NA; CDR3 DNA: TGTGCCAGCAGTTTATCCAGTTACTCCTACAATGAGCAGTTCTTC; CDR3 protein: CASSLSSYSYNEQFF
J gene: TRBJ1-5; V gene: TRBV2; clone size: NA; D gene: TRBD1; CDR3 DNA: TGTGCCAGCAGTGCACAGGGGACCCATCAGCCCCAGCATTTT; CDR3 protein: CASSAQGTHQPQHF
J gene: TRBJ1-2; V gene: TRBV4-1; clone size: NA; D gene: NA; CDR3 DNA: TGCGCCAGCAGCCAAGACAGGGGAGGGAGCTATGGCTACACCTTC; CDR3 protein: CASSQDRGGSYGYTF
J gene: TRBJ1-6; V gene: TRBV27; clone size: NA; D gene: NA; CDR3 DNA: TGTGCCAGCAGTTTAGGCTCCTATAATTCACCCCTCCACTTT; CDR3 protein: CASSLGSYNSPLHF
J gene: TRBJ2-1; V gene: TRBV5-1; clone size: NA; D gene: NA; CDR3 DNA: TGCGCCAGCAGAGCTGACTCGAGCTCCTACAATGAGCAGTTCTTC; CDR3 protein: CASRADSSSYNEQFF
J gene: TRBJ1-1; V gene: TRBV9; clone size: NA; D gene: NA; CDR3 DNA: TGTGCCAGCAGCGTCAGTGCCTACACTGAAGCTTTCTTT; CDR3 protein: CASSVSAYTEAFF
J gene: TRBJ2-2; V gene: TRBV9; clone size: once; D gene: NA; CDR3 DNA: TGTGCCAGCACCCCAAGGGAGGCCTCGAACACCGGGGAGCTGTTTTTT; CDR3 protein: CASTPREASNTGELFF
J gene: TRBJ2-3; V gene: TRBV19; clone size: NA; D gene: TRBD1; CDR3 DNA: TGTGCCAGTAACGACAGGGGGCGTGCAGATACGCAGTATTTT; CDR3 protein: CASNDRGRADTQYF
J gene: TRBJ2-1; V gene: TRBV4-3; clone size: NA; D gene: NA; CDR3 DNA: TGCGCCAGCAGCCAAATTAACGGACTCGTTAAGTTCTTC; CDR3 protein: CASSQINGLVKFF
J gene: TRBJ1-4; V gene: TRBV29-1; clone size: NA; D gene: NA; CDR3 DNA: TGCAGCGTTGGAGGGACGGTGGGCGAAAAACTGTTTTTT; CDR3 protein: CSVGGTVGEKLFF
J gene: TRBJ1-1; V gene: TRBV6-1; clone size: NA; D gene: NA; CDR3 DNA: TGTGCCAGCAGTGAAGGGGGTGAAGCTTTCTTT; CDR3 protein: CASSEGGEAFF
J gene: TRBJ1-2; V gene: TRBV7-8; clone size: NA; D gene: NA; CDR3 DNA: TGTGCCAGCAGATCCTCGGACTCCTATGGCTACACCTTC; CDR3 protein: CASRSSDSYGYTF
J gene: TRBJ1-2; V gene: TRBV5-4; clone size: NA; D gene: TRBD1; CDR3 DNA: TGTGCCAGCAGCTCCGGGACAGCTTATGGCTACACCTTC; CDR3 protein: CASSSGTAYGYTF
J gene: TRBJ2-1; V gene: TRBV7-2; clone size: NA; D gene: NA; CDR3 DNA: TGTGCCAGCAGCTTATTGAGACGAGTAGCCTCATACAATGAGCAGTTCTTC; CDR3 protein: CASSLLRRVASYNEQFF
J gene: TRBJ2-1; V gene: TRBV12-5; clone size: NA; D gene: NA; CDR3 DNA: TGTGCTAGTGGTCGGGACACAAACTACAGACTAGCCGGATATGAGCAGTTCTTC; CDR3 protein: CASGRDTNYRLAGYEQFF
J gene: TRBJ2-3; V gene: TRBV6-5; clone size: once; D gene: NA; CDR3 DNA: TGTGCCAGCAGTTACCTGACTATTACGCAGTATTTT; CDR3 protein: CASSYLTITQYF
J gene: TRBJ2-5; V gene: TRBV6-2/TRBV6-3; clone size: NA; D gene: TRBD2; CDR3 DNA: TGTGCCAGCAGCCCCGGGACTAGCGGGAGGGCCTCGTACGAGACCCAGTACTTC; CDR3 protein: CASSPGTSGRASYETQYF
J gene: TRBJ1-1; V gene: TRBV5-3; clone size: NA; D gene: NA; CDR3 DNA: TGTGCCAGAAGCTTGGATAGGACAGAGAACACTGAAGCTTTCTTT; CDR3 protein: CARSLDRTENTEAFF
J gene: TRBJ1-1; V gene: TRBV18; clone size: NA; D gene: TRBD1; CDR3 DNA: TGTGCCAGCTCACCTCAGGGGGCCACTGAAGCTTTCTTT; CDR3 protein: CASSPQGATEAFF
J gene: TRBJ1-2; V gene: TRBV29-1; clone size: NA; D gene: TRBD1; CDR3 DNA: TGCAGCGTTCCGACAGGGGATCGCTACACCTTC; CDR3 protein: CSVPTGDRYTF
J gene: TRBJ2-6; V gene: TRBV7-9; clone size: NA; D gene: TRBD2; CDR3 DNA: TGTGCCAGCAGCTGGGCGGGGGCTGGGGCCAACGTCCTGACTTTC; CDR3 protein: CASSWAGAGANVLTF
J gene: TRBJ2-1; V gene: TRBV5-1; clone size: NA; D gene: NA; CDR3 DNA: TGCGCCAGCAGCTTGGCTGTAAACAATGAGCAGTTCTTC; CDR3 protein: CASSLAVNNEQFF
J gene: TRBJ2-3; V gene: TRBV28; clone size: NA; D gene: NA; CDR3 DNA: TGTGCCAGCAGTTTAAGGCTGACAGCGACTAGCACAGATACGCAGTATTTT; CDR3 protein: CASSLRLTATSTDTQYF
J gene: TRBJ1-4; V gene: TRBV28; clone size: NA; D gene: NA; CDR3 DNA: TGTGCCAGCAGTGGGACAACAACTAATGAAAAACTGTTTTTT; CDR3 protein: CASSGTTTNEKLFF
J gene: TRBJ2-2; V gene: TRBV6-5; clone size: NA; D gene: TRBD2; CDR3 DNA: TGTGCCAGCAGTTCCCAACCGGGACTAAGCACCGGGGAGCTGTTTTTT; CDR3 protein: CASSSQPGLSTGELFF
J gene: TRBJ1-4; V gene: TRBV5-1; clone size: NA; D gene: NA; CDR3 DNA: TGCGCCAGCACCCCGACAGGAAACAATGAAAAACTGTTTTTT; CDR3 protein: CASTPTGNNEKLFF
J gene: TRBJ2-3; V gene: TRBV6-5; clone size: NA; D gene: NA; CDR3 DNA: TGTGCCAGCAGTTACGTGGCAAGCACAGATACGCAGTATTTT; CDR3 protein: CASSYVASTDTQYF
J gene: TRBJ1-1; V gene: TRBV27; clone size: NA; D gene: NA; CDR3 DNA: TGTGCCAGCAGTTTATCGGCAGGGGTGAACACTGAAGCTTTCTTT; CDR3 protein: CASSLSAGVNTEAFF
J gene: TRBJ2-6; V gene: TRBV5-1; clone size: NA; D gene: TRBD1; CDR3 DNA: TGCGCCAGCAGCCCGGGACAGACCTCTGGGGCCAACGTCCTGACTTTC; CDR3 protein: CASSPGQTSGANVLTF
J gene: TRBJ2-2; V gene: TRBV3-1/TRBV3-2; clone size: NA; D gene: NA; CDR3 DNA: TGTGCCAGCAGCCAGTTCGGCTATCAGAACACCGGGGAGCTGTTTTTT; CDR3 protein: CASSQFGYQNTGELFF
J gene: TRBJ1-6; V gene: TRBV2; clone size: NA; D gene: NA; CDR3 DNA: TGTGCCAGCAGTGATATCATAAGGGGACCAAATTCACCCCTCCACTTT; CDR3 protein: CASSDIIRGPNSPLHF
J gene: TRBJ1-2; V gene: TRBV24-1; clone size: NA; D gene: TRBD1; CDR3 DNA: TGTGCCACCAGTGACTCGTCCGGGACAGGGGACTATGGCTACACCTTC; CDR3 protein: CATSDSSGTGDYGYTF
J gene: TRBJ1-1; V gene: TRBV5-4; clone size: NA; D gene: NA; CDR3 DNA: TGTGCCAGCAGCTTCGCGACCGGCACTGAAGCTTTCTTT; CDR3 protein: CASSFATGTEAFF
J gene: TRBJ1-1; V gene: TRBV5-5; clone size: NA; D gene: NA; CDR3 DNA: TGTGCCAGCAGCGTCGGGGGCAGGGCATTTGAAGCTTTCTTT; CDR3 protein: CASSVGGRAFEAFF
J gene: TRBJ1-3; V gene: TRBV28; clone size: NA; D gene: NA; CDR3 DNA: TGTGCCAGCAGGTCCGAGCCGCCCCCTGGAAACACCATATATTTT; CDR3 protein: CASRSEPPPGNTIYF
J gene: TRBJ2-5; V gene: TRBV24-1; clone size: NA; D gene: TRBD1; CDR3 DNA: TGTGCCACCAGTGACTCACGGACAGGGGGCGGGGAGACCCAGTACTTC; CDR3 protein: CATSDSRTGGGETQYF
J gene: TRBJ1-2; V gene: TRBV7-9; clone size: NA; D gene: NA; CDR3 DNA: TGTGCCAGCAGCTTAGGGTATTCTGGCTACACCTTC; CDR3 protein: CASSLGYSGYTF
J gene: TRBJ1-2; V gene: TRBV19; clone size: NA; D gene: NA; CDR3 DNA: TGTGCCAGCGGCGCAATTCTTGGGGTAGGCTACACCTTC; CDR3 protein: CASGAILGVGYTF
J gene: TRBJ1-1; V gene: TRBV2; clone size: NA; D gene: TRBD1; CDR3 DNA: TGTGCCAGCAGCGAACAGGGGGCACGGAACACTGAAGCTTTCTTT; CDR3 protein: CASSEQGARNTEAFF
J gene: TRBJ2-2; V gene: TRBV5-4; clone size: NA; D gene: NA; CDR3 DNA: TGTGCCAGCAGCTTGGAAGGGGGGGGCCGCGGGGAGCTGTTTTTT; CDR3 protein: CASSLEGGGRGELFF
J gene: TRBJ1-4; V gene: TRBV6-5; clone size: NA; D gene: NA; CDR3 DNA: TGTGCCAGCAGTTACTCGGGGAAGAGAGAAAAACTGTTTTTT; CDR3 protein: CASSYSGKREKLFF
J gene: TRBJ1-5; V gene: TRBV5-6; clone size: NA; D gene: TRBD1; CDR3 DNA: TGTGCCAGCAGCTTGTGGGACAGGGCCAATCAGCCCCAGCATTTT; CDR3 protein: CASSLWDRANQPQHF
J gene: TRBJ1-1; V gene: TRBV5-1; clone size: once; D gene: NA; CDR3 DNA: TGCGCCAGCAGCTTGGAGGGAACTGAAGCTTTCTTT; CDR3 protein: CASSLEGTEAFF
J gene: TRBJ2-1; V gene: TRBV7-9; clone size: few; D gene: TRBD2; CDR3 DNA: TGTGCCAGCAGCCTGGGAATAGCGGGGGGGCCTAATGAGCAGTTCTTC; CDR3 protein: CASSLGIAGGPNEQFF
J gene: TRBJ1-4; V gene: TRBV5-1; clone size: NA; D gene: TRBD1; CDR3 DNA: TGCGCCAGCAGCCCTGGACAGGGTAATGAAAAACTGTTTTTT; CDR3 protein: CASSPGQGNEKLFF
J gene: TRBJ1-4; V gene: TRBV7-9; clone size: few; D gene: TRBD1; CDR3 DNA: TGTGCCAGCAGCTTAGGGCAGGGGGGTTTGATCGGTGAAAAACTGTTTTTT; CDR3 protein: CASSLGQGGLIGEKLFF
J gene: TRBJ1-6; V gene: TRBV28; clone size: NA; D gene: NA; CDR3 DNA: TGTGCCAGCAGTCCACTTTGGCAGGGCCATAATTCACCCCTCCACTTT; CDR3 protein: CASSPLWQGHNSPLHF
J gene: TRBJ1-1; V gene: TRBV7-2; clone size: NA; D gene: NA; CDR3 DNA: TGTGCCACCATGTCCGGGGGGTTGACTGAAGCTTTCTTT; CDR3 protein: CATMSGGLTEAFF